The clone carrying this T cell receptor (beta chain) was detected only once. The antigen remains unidentified. These data are taken from a study of a mutant IDH1 vaccine in newly diagnosed glioma. Across the whole study: Patients had received radiotherapy, temozolomide, or both previously, most receiving both.

This CDR3 spans 16 amino acids. The V and J ends lost 3 bases and 7 bases respectively, with 22 bases between them. CDR1 LNHDA and CDR2 SQIVND come from the germline V gene (reference sequence). Indicated time point: week 11, during vaccination. Topical imiquimod was applied with each vaccine dose, which held 300 ug of mutant IDH1 20-mer peptide. Clones were read by immunoSEQ multiplex PCR, and TCRdb kept only the in-frame ones, dropping some. This table holds roughly 57,000 clones, approximately 89% found once. The chain couples TRBV19 to TRBJ2-7, with D possibly TRBD2 on 6 matching bases. The starting material was PBMCs, obtained from a glioma patient whose treatment included an IDH1 peptide vaccine. This TCR was recovered from a man aged 35 to 55 with glioma. In DNA, the CDR3 is TGTGCCAGTAGTATCTCGGACGCGCGGGGTACGAAGGAGCAGTACTTC. It encodes CASSISDARGTKEQYF.